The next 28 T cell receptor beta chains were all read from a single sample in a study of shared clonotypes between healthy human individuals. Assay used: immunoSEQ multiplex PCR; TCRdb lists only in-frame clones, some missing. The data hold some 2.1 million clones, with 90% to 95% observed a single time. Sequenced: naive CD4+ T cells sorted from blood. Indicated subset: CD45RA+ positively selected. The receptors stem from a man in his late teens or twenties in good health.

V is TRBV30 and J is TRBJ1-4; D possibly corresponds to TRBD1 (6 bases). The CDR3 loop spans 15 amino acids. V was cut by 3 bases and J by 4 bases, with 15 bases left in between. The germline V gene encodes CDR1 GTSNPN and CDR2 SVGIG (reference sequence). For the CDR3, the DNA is TGTGCCTGGAGCACTCTTACAGGGCTTAATGAAAAACTGTTTTTT. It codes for CAWSTLTGLNEKLFF.

In DNA, the CDR3 is TGTGCCAGCAGTATACTACAGGAAAGAAGCTCCTACGAGCAGTACTTC. Protein: CASSILQERSSYEQYF. This sequence joins TRBV28 and TRBJ2-7, with D possibly being TRBD1 (5 bases). This CDR3 comprises 16 residues. Germline V gene lookup returns CDR1 MDHEN and CDR2 SYDVKM. With 5 bases removed from V and 0 bases from J, the gap between germline ends came to 17 bases.

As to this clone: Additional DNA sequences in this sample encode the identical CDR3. CDR3 region: CASSLGLAGGADTQYF. Written as DNA, the CDR3 is TGTGCCAGCAGCCTAGGACTAGCGGGAGGAGCAGATACGCAGTATTTT. The rearrangement links TRBV5-4 to TRBJ2-3; 14 positions agree with TRBD2. The ends lost 4 bases at V and 4 bases at J; junction bases unmatched: 5. The CDR3 extends over 16 amino acids. Germline V CDR1 and CDR2: SGHNT, YYREEE (reference sequence). Combining the CDR3 with reference TRBV5-4 and TRBJ2-3 gives the whole variable domain ETGVTQSPTHLIKTRGQQVTLRCSSQSGHNTVSWYQQALGQGPQFIFQYYREEENGRGNFPPRFSGLQFPNYSSELNVNALELDDSALYLCASSLGLAGGADTQYFGPGTRLTVL.

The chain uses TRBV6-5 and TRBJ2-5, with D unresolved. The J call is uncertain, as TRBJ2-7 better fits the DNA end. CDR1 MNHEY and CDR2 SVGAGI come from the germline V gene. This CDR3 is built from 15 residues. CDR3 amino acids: CASSYPSKKNYEQYF. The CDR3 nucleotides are TGTGCCAGCAGTTACCCGAGTAAGAAAAACTACGAGCAGTACTTC.

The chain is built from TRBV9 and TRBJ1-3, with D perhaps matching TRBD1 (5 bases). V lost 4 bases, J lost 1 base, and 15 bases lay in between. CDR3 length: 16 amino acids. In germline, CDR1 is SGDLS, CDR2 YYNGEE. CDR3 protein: CASSTKVTGSGNTIYF. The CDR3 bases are TGTGCCAGCAGCACAAAAGTTACAGGATCTGGAAACACCATATATTTT. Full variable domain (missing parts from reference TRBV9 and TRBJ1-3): DSGVTQTPKHLITATGQRVTLRCSPRSGDLSVYWYQQSLDQGLQFLIQYYNGEERAKGNILERFSAQQFPDLHSELNLSSLELGDSALYFCASSTKVTGSGNTIYFGEGSWLTVV.

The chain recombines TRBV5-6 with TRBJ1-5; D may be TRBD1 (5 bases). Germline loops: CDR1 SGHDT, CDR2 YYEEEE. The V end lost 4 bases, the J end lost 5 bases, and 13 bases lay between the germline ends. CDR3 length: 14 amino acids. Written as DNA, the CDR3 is TGTGCCAGCAGCCAATCGCAGGGCTATCAGCCCCAGCATTTT. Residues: CASSQSQGYQPQHF.

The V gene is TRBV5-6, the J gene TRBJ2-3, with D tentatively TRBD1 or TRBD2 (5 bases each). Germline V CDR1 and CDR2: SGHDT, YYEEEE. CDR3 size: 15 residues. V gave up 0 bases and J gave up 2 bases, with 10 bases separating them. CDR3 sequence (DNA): TGTGCCAGCAGCTTGGGAGGGGTGTTCACAGATACGCAGTATTTT. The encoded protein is CASSLGGVFTDTQYF.

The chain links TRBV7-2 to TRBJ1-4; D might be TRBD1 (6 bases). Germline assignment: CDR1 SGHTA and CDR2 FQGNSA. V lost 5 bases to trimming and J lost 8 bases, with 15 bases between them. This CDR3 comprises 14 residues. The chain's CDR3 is CASSNRDNAEKLFF. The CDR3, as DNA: TGTGCCAGCAGCAACCGGGACAACGCCGAAAAACTGTTTTTT.

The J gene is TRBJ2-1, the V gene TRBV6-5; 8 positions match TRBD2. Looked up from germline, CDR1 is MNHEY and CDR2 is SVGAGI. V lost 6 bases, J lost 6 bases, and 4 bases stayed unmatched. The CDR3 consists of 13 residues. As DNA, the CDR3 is TGTGCCAGCAGGGGGGGACTAGGCAATGAGCAGTTCTTC. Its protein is CASRGGLGNEQFF.

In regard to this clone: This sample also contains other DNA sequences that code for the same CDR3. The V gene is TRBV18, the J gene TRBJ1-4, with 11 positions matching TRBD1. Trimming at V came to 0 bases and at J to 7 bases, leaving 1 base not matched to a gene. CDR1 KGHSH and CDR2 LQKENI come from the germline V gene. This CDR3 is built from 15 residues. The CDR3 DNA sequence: TGTGCCAGCTCACCACCGGGACAGGGGGGTGAAAAACTGTTTTTT. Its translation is CASSPPGQGGEKLFF.

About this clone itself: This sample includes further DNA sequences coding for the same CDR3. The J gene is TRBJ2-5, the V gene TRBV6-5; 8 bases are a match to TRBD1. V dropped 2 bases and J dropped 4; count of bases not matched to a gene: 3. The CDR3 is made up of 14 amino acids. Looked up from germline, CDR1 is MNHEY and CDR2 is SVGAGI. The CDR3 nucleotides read TGTGCCAGCAGTTACGGACAGGGAGGAGAGACCCAGTACTTC. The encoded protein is CASSYGQGGETQYF.

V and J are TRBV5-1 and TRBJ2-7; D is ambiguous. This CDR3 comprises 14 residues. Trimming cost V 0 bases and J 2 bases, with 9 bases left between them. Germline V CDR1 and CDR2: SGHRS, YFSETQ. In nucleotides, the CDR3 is TGCGCCAGCAGCTTGGGATTAGCCCCCTACGAGCAGTACTTC. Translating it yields CASSLGLAPYEQYF.

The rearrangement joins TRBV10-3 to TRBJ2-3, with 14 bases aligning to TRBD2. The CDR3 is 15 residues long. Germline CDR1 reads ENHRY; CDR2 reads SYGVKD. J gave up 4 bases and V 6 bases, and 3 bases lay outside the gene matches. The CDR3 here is CAIRTSGGASDTQYF. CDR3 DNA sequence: TGTGCCATCAGGACTAGCGGGGGGGCATCAGATACGCAGTATTTT.

The CDR3 is CAWMGQNYEQYF. CDR3 bases: TGTGCCTGGATGGGACAGAACTACGAGCAGTACTTC. The V call is TRBV30, the J call TRBJ2-7, with 7 bases matching TRBD1. V dropped 4 bases and J dropped 3; count of bases not matched to a gene: 3. CDR1 GTSNPN and CDR2 SVGIG come from the germline V gene (reference sequence). The CDR3 is 12 amino acids.

The CDR3, as DNA: TGTGCCAGCAGCTTGGCAGGGGGAGGGCAGCCCCAGCATTTT. Protein sequence: CASSLAGGGQPQHF. The rearrangement joins TRBV5-4 to TRBJ1-5; 7 bases are shared with TRBD1. CDR3 length: 14 amino acids. V lost 0 bases to trimming and J lost 7 bases; unmatched junction nucleotides: 4. Germline V gene lookup returns CDR1 SGHNT and CDR2 YYREEE (reference sequence).

The CDR3 sequence: CASSLDQGGGGYTF. CDR3 DNA: TGTGCCAGCAGTTTAGATCAGGGGGGAGGTGGCTACACCTTC. The rearrangement links TRBV28 to TRBJ1-2, with 7 positions matching TRBD1. The CDR3 is 14 residues long. Per the germline V gene, CDR1 is MDHEN and CDR2 is SYDVKM. Trimming at V came to 2 bases and at J to 7 bases, leaving 7 bases not matched to a gene.

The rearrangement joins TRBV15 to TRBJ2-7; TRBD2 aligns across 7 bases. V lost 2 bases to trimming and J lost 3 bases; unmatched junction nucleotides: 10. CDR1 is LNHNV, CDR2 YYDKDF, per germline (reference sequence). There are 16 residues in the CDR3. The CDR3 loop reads CATSRSRASGVYEQYF. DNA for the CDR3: TGTGCCACCAGCAGATCCCGGGCTAGCGGAGTCTACGAGCAGTACTTC.

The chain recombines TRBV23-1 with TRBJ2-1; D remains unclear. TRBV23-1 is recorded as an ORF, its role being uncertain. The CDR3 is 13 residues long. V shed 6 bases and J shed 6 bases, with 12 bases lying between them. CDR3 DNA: TGCGCCAGCAGACGTTTAATTGGCAATGAGCAGTTCTTC. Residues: CASRRLIGNEQFF.

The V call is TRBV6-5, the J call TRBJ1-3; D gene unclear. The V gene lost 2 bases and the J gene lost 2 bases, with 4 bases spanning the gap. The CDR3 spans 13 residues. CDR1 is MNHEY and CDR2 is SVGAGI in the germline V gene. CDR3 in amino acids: CASSYAAGNTIYF. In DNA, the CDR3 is TGTGCCAGCAGTTACGCGGCTGGAAACACCATATATTTT.

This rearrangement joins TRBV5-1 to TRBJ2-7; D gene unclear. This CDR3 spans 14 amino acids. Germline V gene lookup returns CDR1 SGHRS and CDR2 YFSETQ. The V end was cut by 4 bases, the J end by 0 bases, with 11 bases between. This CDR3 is CASSVLQSSYEQYF. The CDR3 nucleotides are TGCGCCAGCAGCGTTCTTCAGAGCTCCTACGAGCAGTACTTC.

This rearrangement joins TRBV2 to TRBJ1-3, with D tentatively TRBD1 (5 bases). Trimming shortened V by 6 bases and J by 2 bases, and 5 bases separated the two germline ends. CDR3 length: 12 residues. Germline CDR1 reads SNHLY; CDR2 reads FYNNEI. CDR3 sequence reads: CASRGAGNTIYF. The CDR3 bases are TGTGCCAGCAGGGGGGCTGGAAACACCATATATTTT.

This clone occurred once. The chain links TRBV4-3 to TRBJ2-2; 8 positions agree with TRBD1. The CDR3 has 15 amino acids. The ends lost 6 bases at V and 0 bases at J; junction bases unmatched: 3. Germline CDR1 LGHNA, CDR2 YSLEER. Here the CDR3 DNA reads TGCGCCAGCAGACGACAGGGGTCGAACACCGGGGAGCTGTTTTTT. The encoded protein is CASRRQGSNTGELFF.

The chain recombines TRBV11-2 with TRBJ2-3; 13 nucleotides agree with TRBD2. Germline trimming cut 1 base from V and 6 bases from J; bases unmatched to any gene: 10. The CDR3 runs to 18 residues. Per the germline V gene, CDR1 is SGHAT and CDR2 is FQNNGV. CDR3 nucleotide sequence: TGTGCCAGCAGCTTAGCCCGGATTGGACTAGCGGGAGCGGATACGCAGTATTTT. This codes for CASSLARIGLAGADTQYF.

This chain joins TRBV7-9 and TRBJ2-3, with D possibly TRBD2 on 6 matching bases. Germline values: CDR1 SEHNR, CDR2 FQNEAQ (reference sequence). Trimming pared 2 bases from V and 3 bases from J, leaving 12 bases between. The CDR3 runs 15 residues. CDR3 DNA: TGTGCCAGCAGCTTAATGGGGGAGGAGACAGATACGCAGTATTTT. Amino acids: CASSLMGEETDTQYF.

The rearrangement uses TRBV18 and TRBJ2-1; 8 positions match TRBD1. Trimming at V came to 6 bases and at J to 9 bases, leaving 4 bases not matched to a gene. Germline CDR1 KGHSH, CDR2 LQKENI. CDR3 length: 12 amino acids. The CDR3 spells CASSSGGTEQFF. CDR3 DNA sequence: TGTGCCAGCTCGTCAGGGGGCACTGAGCAGTTCTTC.

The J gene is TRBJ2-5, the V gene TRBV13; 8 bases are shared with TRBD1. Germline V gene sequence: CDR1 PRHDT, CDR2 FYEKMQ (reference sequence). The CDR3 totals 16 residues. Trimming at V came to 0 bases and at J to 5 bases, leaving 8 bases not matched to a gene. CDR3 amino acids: CASSLGGAGGTETQYF. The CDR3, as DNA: TGTGCCAGCAGCTTAGGCGGGGCAGGGGGCACGGAGACCCAGTACTTC.

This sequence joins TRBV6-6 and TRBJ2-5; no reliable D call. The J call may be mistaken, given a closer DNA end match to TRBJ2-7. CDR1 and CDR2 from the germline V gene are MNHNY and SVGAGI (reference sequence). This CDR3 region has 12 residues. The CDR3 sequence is CASSKQAYEQYF. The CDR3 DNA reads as TGTGCCAGCAGTAAGCAGGCCTACGAGCAGTACTTC.

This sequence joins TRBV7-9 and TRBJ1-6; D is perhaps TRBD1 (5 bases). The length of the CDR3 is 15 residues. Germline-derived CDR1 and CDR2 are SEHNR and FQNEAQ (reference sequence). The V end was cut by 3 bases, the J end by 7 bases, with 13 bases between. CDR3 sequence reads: CASSFSRDPNSPLHF. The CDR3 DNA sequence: TGTGCCAGCAGCTTCAGCCGGGACCCCAATTCACCCCTCCACTTT. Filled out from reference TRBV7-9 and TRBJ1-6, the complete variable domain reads DTGVSQNPRHKITKRGQNVTFRCDPISEHNRLYWYRQTLGQGPEFLTYFQNEAQLEKSRLLSDRFSAERPKGSFSTLEIQRTEQGDSAMYLCASSFSRDPNSPLHFGNGTRLTVT.